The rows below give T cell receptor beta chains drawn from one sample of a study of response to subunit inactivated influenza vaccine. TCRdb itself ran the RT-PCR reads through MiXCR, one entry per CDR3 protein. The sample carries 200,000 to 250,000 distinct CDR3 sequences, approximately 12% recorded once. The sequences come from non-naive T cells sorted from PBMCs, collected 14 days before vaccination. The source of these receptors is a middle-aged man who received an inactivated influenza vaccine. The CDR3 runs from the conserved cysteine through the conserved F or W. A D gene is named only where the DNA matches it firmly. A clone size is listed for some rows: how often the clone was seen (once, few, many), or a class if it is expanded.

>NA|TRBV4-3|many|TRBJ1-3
CASSQDWGYTIYF
TGCGCCAGCAGCCAAGATTGGGGATACACCATATATTTT
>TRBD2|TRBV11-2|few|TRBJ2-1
CASSRDYHYNEQFF
TGTGCCAGCAGCCGGGACTATCACTACAATGAGCAGTTCTTC
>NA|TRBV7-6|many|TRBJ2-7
CASSPLDGSYEQYF
TGTGCCAGCAGCCCCCTCGACGGAAGCTACGAGCAGTACTTC
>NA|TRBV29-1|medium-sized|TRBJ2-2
CSVPFRGTGELFF
TGCAGCGTTCCTTTCCGCGGCACCGGGGAGCTGTTTTTT
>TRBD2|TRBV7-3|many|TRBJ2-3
CASSLTPKRGGADTQYF
TGTGCCAGCAGCTTAACCCCCAAGCGGGGGGGCGCAGATACGCAGTATTTT
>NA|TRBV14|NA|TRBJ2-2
CASSQAFSGTGELFF
TGTGCCAGCAGCCAAGCTTTCTCCGGGACAGGGGAGCTGTTTTTT
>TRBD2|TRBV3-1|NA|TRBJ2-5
CASRPELAGGAGETQYF
TGTGCCAGCAGACCCGAACTAGCGGGGGGGGCTGGAGAGACCCAGTACTTC
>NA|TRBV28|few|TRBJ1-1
CASSTPPPSDTEAFF
TGTGCCAGCAGTACGCCGCCCCCCTCAGACACTGAAGCTTTCTTT
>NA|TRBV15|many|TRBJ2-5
CATSREIRAFGGETQYF
TGTGCCACCAGCAGAGAAATAAGAGCCTTTGGAGGGGAGACCCAGTACTTC
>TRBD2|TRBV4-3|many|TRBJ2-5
CASSQVGLIGETQYF
TGCGCCAGCAGCCAAGTGGGACTAATAGGAGAGACCCAGTACTTC
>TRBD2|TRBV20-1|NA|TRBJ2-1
CSATPAKGLAVGEQFF
TGCAGTGCTACGCCGGCAAAGGGACTAGCGGTAGGTGAGCAGTTCTTC
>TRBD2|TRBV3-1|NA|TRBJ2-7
CASSPSSGRSYEQYF
TGTGCCAGCAGCCCTTCTAGCGGGAGGTCCTACGAGCAGTACTTC
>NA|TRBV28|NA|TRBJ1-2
CASSSRVRGYTF
TGTGCCAGCAGTTCGAGGGTGCGGGGCTACACCTTC
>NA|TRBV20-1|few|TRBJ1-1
CSAREIKTTRNTEAFF
TGCAGTGCTAGAGAGATAAAAACAACGAGGAACACTGAAGCTTTCTTT
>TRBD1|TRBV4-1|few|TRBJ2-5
CASSLSGQGSETQYF
TGCGCCAGCAGCCTTTCCGGACAGGGCTCAGAGACCCAGTACTTC
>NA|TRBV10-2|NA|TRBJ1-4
CASSRDFDEKLFF
TGCGCCAGCAGCCGGGACTTTGATGAAAAACTGTTTTTT
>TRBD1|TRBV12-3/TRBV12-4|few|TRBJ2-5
CASSRTDRGVGTQYF
TGTGCCAGCAGTCGAACGGACAGGGGAGTAGGGACCCAGTACTTC
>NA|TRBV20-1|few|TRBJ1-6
CSALIGQNNSPLHF
TGCAGTGCCCTCATCGGGCAGAATAATTCACCCCTCCACTTT
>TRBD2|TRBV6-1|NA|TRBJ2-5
CASRRRLAGDETQYF
TGTGCCAGCCGACGGCGACTAGCGGGAGACGAGACCCAGTACTTC
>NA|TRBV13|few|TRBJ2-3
CASSSPRLAGDTQYF
TGTGCCAGCAGCTCCCCCCGACTGGCCGGGGATACGCAGTATTTT
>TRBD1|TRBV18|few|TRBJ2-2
CASSPGQVRTGELFF
TGTGCCAGCTCACCGGGACAGGTCCGAACCGGGGAGCTGTTTTTT
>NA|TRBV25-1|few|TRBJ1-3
CASTAAGNTIYF
TGTGCCAGCACTGCCGCTGGAAACACCATATATTTT
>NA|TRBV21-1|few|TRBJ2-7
CASSKAKQGCEQYF
TGTGCCAGCAGCAAAGCGAAACAGGGATGCGAGCAGTACTTC
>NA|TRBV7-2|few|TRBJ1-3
CASTLLSGNTIYF
TGTGCCAGCACCTTGCTGTCTGGAAACACCATATATTTT
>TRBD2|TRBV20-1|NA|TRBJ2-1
CSAMSGGFHNNEQFF
TGCAGTGCTATGAGCGGGGGGTTTCATAACAATGAGCAGTTCTTC
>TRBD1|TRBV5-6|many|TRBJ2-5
CASSSTGNQETQYF
TGTGCCAGCAGCTCGACAGGGAATCAAGAGACCCAGTACTTC
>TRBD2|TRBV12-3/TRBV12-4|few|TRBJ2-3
CASRRLAGRTDTQYF
TGTGCCAGCAGGAGACTAGCGGGGAGGACAGATACGCAGTATTTT
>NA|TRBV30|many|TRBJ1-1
CAWSVWGENTEAFF
TGTGCCTGGAGTGTATGGGGAGAGAACACTGAAGCTTTCTTT
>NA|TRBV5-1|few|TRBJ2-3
CASSWGGGASTDTQYF
TGCGCCAGCAGCTGGGGAGGGGGAGCTAGCACAGATACGCAGTATTTT
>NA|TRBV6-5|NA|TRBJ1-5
CASSYPGLRSNQPQHF
TGTGCCAGCAGTTACCCGGGTCTGAGGAGCAATCAGCCCCAGCATTTT
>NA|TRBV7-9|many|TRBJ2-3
CASRPERTDTQYF
TGTGCCAGCAGGCCGGAGCGCACAGATACGCAGTATTTT
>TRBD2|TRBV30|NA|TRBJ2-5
CAWTIAGGPKTQYF
TGTGCCTGGACGATAGCGGGGGGGCCAAAGACCCAGTACTTC
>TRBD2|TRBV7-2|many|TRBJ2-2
CASSDLAGGSGELFF
TGTGCCAGCAGTGACCTAGCGGGGGGGAGCGGGGAGCTGTTTTTT
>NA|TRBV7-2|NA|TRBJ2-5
CASSGEWGQETQYF
TGTGCCAGCAGCGGGGAGTGGGGCCAAGAGACCCAGTACTTC
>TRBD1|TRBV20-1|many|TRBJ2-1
CSATPPGQGKNEQFF
TGCAGTGCTACCCCACCGGGACAGGGAAAAAATGAGCAGTTCTTC